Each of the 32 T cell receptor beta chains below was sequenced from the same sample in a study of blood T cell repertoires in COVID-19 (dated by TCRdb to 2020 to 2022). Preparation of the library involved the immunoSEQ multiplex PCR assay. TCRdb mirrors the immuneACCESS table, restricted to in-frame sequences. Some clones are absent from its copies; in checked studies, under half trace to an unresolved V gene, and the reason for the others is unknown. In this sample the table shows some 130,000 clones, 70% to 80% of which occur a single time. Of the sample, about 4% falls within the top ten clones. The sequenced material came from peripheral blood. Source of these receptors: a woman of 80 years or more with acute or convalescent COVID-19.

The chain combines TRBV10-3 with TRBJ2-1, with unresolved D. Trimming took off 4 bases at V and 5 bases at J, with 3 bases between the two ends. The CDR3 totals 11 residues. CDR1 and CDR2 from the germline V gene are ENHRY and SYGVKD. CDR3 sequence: CAISADNEQFF. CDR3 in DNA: TGTGCCATCAGTGCTGACAATGAGCAGTTCTTC.

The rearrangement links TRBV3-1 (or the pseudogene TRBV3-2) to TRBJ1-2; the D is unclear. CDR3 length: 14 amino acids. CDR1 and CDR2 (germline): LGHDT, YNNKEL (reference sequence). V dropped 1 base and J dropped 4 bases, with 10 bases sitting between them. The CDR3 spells CASSQGLTVYGYTF. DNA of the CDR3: TGTGCCAGCAGCCAAGGTCTAACAGTCTATGGCTACACCTTC.

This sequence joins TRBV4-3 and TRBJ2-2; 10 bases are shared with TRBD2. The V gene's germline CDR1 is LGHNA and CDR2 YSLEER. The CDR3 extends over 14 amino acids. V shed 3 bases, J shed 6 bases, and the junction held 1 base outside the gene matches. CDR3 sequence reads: CASSHGTSAGELFF. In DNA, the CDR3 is TGCGCCAGCAGCCACGGGACTAGCGCCGGGGAGCTGTTTTTT.

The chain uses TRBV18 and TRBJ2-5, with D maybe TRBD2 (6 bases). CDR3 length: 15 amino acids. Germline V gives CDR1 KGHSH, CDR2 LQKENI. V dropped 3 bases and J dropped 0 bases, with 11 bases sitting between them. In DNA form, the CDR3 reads TGTGCCAGCTCACCCGGACTACCGTACCAAGAGACCCAGTACTTC. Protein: CASSPGLPYQETQYF. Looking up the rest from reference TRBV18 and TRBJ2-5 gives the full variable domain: NAGVMQNPRHLVRRRGQEARLRCSPMKGHSHVYWYRQLPEEGLKFMVYLQKENIIDESGMPKERFSAEFPKEGPSILRIQQVVRGDSAAYFCASSPGLPYQETQYFGPGTRLLVL.

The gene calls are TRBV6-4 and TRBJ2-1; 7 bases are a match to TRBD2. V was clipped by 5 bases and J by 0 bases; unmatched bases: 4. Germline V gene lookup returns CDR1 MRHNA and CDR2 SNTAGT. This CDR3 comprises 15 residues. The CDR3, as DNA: TGTGCCAGCAGTCCGCTAGCGGACTCCTACAATGAGCAGTTCTTC. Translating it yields CASSPLADSYNEQFF.

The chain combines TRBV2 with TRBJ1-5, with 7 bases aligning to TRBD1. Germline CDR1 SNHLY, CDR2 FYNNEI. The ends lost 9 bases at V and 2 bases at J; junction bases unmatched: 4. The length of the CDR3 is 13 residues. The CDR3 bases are TGTGCCAGTGCCGGGACAGGCAATCAGCCCCAGCATTTT. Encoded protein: CASAGTGNQPQHF.

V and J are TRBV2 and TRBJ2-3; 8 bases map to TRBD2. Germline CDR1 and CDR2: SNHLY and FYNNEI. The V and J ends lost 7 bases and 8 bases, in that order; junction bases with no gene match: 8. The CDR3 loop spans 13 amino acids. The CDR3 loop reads CASTSTSEATQYF. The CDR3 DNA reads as TGTGCCAGCACCTCGACTAGCGAAGCTACGCAGTATTTT.

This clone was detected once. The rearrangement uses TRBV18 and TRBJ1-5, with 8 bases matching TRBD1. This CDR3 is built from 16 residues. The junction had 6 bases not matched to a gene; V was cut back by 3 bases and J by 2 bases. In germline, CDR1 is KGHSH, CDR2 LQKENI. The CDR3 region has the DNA TGTGCCAGCTCACCCCAGGGACAGGCTGGCAATCAGCCCCAGCATTTT. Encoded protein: CASSPQGQAGNQPQHF.

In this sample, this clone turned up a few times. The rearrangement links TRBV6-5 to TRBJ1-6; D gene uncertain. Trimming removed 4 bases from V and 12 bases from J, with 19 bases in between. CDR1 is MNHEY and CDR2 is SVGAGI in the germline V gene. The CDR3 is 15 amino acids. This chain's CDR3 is CASSSEGSPYLPLHF. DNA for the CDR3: TGTGCCAGCAGTTCGGAGGGAAGTCCATATCTACCCCTCCACTTT.

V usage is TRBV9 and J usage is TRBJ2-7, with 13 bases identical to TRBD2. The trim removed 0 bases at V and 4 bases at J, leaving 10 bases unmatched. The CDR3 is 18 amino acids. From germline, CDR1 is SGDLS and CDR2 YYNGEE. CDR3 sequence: CASSVEGGGLAGNYEQYF. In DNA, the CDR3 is TGTGCCAGCAGCGTAGAGGGAGGGGGACTAGCGGGAAATTACGAGCAGTACTTC.

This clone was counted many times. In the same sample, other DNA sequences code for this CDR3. This CDR3 reads CASSLRGGTEAFF. CDR3 DNA sequence: TGCGCCAGCAGCTTAAGAGGGGGCACTGAAGCTTTCTTT. The V gene is TRBV5-1, the J gene TRBJ1-1; possibly TRBD1 for D (6 bases). V dropped 2 bases and J dropped 4 bases, with 9 bases sitting between them. The CDR3 spans 13 residues. The germline gives CDR1 SGHRS, CDR2 YFSETQ.

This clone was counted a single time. The DNA of the CDR3 is TGCGCCAGCAGCTTGGGGTCAGGGGCGAGTGGCTACACCTTC. Its protein is CASSLGSGASGYTF. The chain uses TRBV5-1 and TRBJ1-2; the D gene is possibly TRBD1 (6 bases). Trimming removed 0 bases from V and 7 bases from J, with 13 bases in between. CDR3 length: 14 residues. Germline values: CDR1 SGHRS, CDR2 YFSETQ.

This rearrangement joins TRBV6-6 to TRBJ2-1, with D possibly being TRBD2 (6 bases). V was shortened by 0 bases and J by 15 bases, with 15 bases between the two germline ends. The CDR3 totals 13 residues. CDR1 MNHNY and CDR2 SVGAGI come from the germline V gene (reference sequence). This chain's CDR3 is CASSYSFETRGFF. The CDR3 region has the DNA TGTGCCAGCAGTTACTCGTTCGAGACGCGGGGGTTCTTC.

The CDR3 sequence: CASSRTRGNEQFF. The CDR3 DNA sequence: TGTGCCAGCAGTCGGACTAGGGGCAATGAGCAGTTCTTC. The genes are TRBV2 and TRBJ2-1, with 7 bases lining up with TRBD2. With V trimmed by 5 bases and J by 6 bases, 4 bases remained unmatched. Germline V gene sequence: CDR1 SNHLY, CDR2 FYNNEI. This CDR3 is 13 amino acids long.

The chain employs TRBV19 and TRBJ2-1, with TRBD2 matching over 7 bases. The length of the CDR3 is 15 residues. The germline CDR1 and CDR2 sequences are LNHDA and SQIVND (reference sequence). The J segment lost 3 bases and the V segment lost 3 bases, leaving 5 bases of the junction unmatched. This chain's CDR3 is CASSIGGSNYNEQFF. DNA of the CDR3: TGTGCCAGTAGTATTGGCGGGAGTAACTACAATGAGCAGTTCTTC.

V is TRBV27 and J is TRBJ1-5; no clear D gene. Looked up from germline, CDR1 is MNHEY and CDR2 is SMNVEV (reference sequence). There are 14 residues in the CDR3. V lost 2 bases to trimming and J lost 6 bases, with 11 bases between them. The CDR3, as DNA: TGTGCCAGCAGTTTAGAACTAGGACGTCAGCCCCAGCATTTT. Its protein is CASSLELGRQPQHF.

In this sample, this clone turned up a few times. DNA of the CDR3: TGTGCCAGCTCATCATCAGGTAACTTGCGCTACGAGCAGTACTTC. Protein sequence: CASSSSGNLRYEQYF. This chain connects TRBV18 to TRBJ2-7, with unresolved D. Trimming took off 5 bases at V and 3 bases at J, with 17 bases between the two ends. The CDR3 has 15 amino acids. The germline CDR1 and CDR2 sequences are KGHSH and LQKENI.

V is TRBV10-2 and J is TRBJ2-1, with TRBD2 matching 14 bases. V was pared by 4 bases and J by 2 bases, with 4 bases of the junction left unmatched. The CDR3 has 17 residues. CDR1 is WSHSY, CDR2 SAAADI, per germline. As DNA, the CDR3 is TGCGCCAGCAGTGTCGGGACTAGCGGGGGCGCCTACAATGAGCAGTTCTTC. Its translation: CASSVGTSGGAYNEQFF.

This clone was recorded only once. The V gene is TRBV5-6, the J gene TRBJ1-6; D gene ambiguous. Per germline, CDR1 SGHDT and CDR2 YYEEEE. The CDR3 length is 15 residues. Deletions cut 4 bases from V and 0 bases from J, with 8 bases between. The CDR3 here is CASSDPGSYNSPLHF. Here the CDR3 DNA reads TGTGCCAGCAGCGACCCGGGCTCCTATAATTCACCCCTCCACTTT.

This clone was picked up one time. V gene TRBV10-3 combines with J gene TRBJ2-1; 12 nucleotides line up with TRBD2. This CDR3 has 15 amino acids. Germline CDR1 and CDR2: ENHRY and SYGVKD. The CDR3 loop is CASKRTSGTFNEQFF. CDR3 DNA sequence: TGTGCGAGCAAACGGACTAGCGGGACTTTCAATGAGCAGTTCTTC.

CDR3 loop: CASSRGLAGGLDTGELFF. The DNA for the CDR3 is TGCGCCAGCAGCCGCGGACTAGCGGGGGGGCTGGACACCGGGGAGCTGTTTTTT. The chain joins TRBV4-3 to TRBJ2-2; 15 nucleotides align to TRBD2. Germline-derived CDR1 and CDR2 are LGHNA and YSLEER. V shed 4 bases, J shed 3 bases, and the junction held 6 bases outside the gene matches. The CDR3 length is 18 residues.

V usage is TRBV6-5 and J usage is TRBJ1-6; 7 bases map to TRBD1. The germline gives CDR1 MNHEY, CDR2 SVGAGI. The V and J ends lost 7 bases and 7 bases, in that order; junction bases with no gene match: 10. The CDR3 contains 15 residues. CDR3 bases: TGTGCCAGCATTGGGCAACCCAGGGGGAATTCACCCCTCCACTTT. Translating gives CASIGQPRGNSPLHF.

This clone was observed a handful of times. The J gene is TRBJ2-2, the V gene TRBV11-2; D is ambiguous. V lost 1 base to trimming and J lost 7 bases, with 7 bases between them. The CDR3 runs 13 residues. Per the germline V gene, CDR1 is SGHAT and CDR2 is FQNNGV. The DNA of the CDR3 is TGTGCCAGCAGCTTAGGGTCGGTCGGGGAGCTGTTTTTT. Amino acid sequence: CASSLGSVGELFF.

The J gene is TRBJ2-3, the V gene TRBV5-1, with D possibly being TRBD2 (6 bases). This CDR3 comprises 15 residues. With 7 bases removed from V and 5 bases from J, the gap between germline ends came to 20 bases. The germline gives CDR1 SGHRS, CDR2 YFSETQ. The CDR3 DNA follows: TGCGCCAGCGCACAGGAGGGAGCGCTAGAAGATACGCAGTATTTT. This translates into CASAQEGALEDTQYF.

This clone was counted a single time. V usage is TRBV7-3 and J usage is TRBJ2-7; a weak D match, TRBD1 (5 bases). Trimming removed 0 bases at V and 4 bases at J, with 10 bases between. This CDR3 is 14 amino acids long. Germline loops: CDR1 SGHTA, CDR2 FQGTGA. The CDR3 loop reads CASSLTGRSYEQYF. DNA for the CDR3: TGTGCCAGCAGCTTAACGGGGCGTTCTTACGAGCAGTACTTC.

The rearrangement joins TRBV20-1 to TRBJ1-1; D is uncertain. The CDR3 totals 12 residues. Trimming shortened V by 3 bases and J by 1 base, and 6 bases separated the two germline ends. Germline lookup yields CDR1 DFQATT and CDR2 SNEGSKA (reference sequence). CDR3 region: CSASVANTEAFF. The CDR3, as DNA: TGCAGTGCTAGTGTGGCGAACACTGAAGCTTTCTTT.

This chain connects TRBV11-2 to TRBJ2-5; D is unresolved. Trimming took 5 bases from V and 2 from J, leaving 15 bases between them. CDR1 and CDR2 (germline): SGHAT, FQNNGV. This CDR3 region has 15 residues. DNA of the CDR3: TGTGCCAGCAGCCCGTTGGTCCAGAAACAAGAGACCCAGTACTTC. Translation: CASSPLVQKQETQYF.

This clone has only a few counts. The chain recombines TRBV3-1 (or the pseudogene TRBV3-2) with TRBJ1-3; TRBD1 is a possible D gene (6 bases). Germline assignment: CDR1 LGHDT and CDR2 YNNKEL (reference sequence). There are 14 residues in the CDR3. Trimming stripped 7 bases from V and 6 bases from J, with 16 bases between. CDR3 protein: CASTRQDGSNTIYF. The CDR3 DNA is TGTGCCAGCACCCGACAGGACGGGTCAAACACCATATATTTT.

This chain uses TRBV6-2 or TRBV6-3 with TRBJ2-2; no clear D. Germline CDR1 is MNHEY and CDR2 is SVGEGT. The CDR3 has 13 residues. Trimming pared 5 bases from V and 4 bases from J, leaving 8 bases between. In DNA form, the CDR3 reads TGTGCCAGCAGTAGCGAGAGCACCGGGGAGCTGTTTTTT. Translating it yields CASSSESTGELFF.

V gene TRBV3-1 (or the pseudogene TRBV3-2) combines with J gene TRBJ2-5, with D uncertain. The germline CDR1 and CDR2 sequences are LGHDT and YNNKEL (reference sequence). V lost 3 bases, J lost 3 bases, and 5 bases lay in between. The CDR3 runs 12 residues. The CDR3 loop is CASSHLEETQYF. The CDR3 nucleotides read TGTGCCAGCAGCCATCTAGAAGAGACCCAGTACTTC.

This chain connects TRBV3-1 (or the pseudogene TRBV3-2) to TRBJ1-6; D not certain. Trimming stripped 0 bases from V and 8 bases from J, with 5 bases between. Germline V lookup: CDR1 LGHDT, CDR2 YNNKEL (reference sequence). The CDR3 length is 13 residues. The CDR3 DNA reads TGTGCCAGCAGCCAAGATAGTGATTCACCCCTCCACTTT. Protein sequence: CASSQDSDSPLHF.

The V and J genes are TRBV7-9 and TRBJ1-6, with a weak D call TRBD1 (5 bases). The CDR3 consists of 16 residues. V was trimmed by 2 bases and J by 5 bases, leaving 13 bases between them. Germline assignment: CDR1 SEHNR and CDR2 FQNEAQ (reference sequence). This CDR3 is CASSLSVPGNNSPLHF. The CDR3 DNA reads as TGTGCCAGCAGCTTATCCGTTCCAGGGAATAATTCACCCCTCCACTTT.